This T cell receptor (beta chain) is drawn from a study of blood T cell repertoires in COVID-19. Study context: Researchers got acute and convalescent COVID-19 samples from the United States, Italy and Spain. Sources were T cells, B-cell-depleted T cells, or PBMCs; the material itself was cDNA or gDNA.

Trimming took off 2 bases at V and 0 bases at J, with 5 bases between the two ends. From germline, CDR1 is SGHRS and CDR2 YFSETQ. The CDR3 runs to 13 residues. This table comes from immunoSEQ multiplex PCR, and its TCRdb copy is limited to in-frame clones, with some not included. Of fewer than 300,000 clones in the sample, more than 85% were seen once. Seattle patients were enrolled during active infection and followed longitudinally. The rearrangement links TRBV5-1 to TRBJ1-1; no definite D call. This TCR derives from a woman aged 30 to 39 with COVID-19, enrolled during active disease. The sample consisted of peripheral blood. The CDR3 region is CASSFKMNTEAFF. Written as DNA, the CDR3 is TGCGCCAGCAGCTTTAAAATGAACACTGAAGCTTTCTTT. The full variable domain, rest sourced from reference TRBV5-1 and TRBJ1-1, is KAGVTQTPRYLIKTRGQQVTLSCSPISGHRSVSWYQQTPGQGLQFLFEYFSETQRNKGNFPGRFSGRQFSNSRSEMNVSTLELGDSALYLCASSFKMNTEAFFGQGTRLTVV.